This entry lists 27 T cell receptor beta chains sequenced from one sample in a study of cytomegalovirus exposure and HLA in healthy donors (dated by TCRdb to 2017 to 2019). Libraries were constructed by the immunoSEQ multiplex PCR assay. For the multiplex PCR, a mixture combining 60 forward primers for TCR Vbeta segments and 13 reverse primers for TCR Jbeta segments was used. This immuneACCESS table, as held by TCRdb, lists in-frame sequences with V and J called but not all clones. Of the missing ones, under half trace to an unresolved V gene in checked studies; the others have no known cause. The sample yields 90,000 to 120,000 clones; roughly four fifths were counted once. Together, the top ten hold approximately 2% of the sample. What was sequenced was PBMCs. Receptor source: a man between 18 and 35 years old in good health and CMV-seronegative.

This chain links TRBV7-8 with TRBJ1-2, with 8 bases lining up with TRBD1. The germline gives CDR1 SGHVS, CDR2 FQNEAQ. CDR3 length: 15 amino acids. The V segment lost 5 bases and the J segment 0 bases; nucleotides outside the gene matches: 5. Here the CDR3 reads CASSPGDRTNYGYTF. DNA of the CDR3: TGTGCCAGCAGCCCCGGGGACAGGACTAACTATGGCTACACCTTC.

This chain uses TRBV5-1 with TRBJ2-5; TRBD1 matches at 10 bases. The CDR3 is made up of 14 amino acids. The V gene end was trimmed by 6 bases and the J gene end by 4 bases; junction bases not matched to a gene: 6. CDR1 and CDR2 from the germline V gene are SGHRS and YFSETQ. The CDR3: CASKLGQGGETQYF. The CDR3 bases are TGCGCCAGCAAGCTTGGACAGGGGGGAGAGACCCAGTACTTC.

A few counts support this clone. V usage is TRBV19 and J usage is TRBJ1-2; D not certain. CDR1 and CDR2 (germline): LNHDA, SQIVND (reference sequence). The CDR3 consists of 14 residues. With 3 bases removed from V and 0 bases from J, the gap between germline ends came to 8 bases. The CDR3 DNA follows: TGTGCCAGTAGTATCGTACTCACTAACTATGGCTACACCTTC. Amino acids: CASSIVLTNYGYTF.

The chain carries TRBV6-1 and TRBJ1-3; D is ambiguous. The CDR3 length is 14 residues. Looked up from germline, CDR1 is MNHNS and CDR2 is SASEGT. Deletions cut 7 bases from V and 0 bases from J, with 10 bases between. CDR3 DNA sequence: TGTGCCAGCATCGGGGTTGGCTCTGGAAACACCATATATTTT. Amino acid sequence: CASIGVGSGNTIYF.

CDR3 nucleotides: TGCGCCAGCCGATCCTCACGGGATTCGGGCTTATATGGCTACACCTTC. It codes for CASRSSRDSGLYGYTF. V gene TRBV5-1 combines with J gene TRBJ1-2; D call uncertain. The V gene's germline CDR1 is SGHRS and CDR2 YFSETQ. The CDR3 has 16 residues. The V and J ends lost 7 bases and 5 bases respectively, with 24 bases between them.

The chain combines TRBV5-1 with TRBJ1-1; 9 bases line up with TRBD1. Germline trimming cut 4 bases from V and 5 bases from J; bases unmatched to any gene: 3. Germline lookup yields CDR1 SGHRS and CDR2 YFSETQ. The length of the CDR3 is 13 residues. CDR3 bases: TGCGCCAGCAGCGGACAGGGGAATACTGAAGCTTTCTTT. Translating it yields CASSGQGNTEAFF.

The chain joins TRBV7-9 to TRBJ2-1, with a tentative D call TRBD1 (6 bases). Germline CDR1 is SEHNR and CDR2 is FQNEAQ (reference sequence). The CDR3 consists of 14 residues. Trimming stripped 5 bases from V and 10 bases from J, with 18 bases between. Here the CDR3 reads CASSRQVLIKEQFF. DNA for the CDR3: TGTGCCAGCAGCCGACAGGTCCTCATCAAGGAGCAGTTCTTC.

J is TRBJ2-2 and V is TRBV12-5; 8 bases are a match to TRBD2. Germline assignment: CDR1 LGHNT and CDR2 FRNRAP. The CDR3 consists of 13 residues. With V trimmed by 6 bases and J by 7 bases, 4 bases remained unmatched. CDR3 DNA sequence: TGTGCTAGTGGGGTAGCGGGGTTCGGGGAGCTGTTTTTT. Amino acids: CASGVAGFGELFF. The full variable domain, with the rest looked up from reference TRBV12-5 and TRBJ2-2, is DARVTQTPRHKVTEMGQEVTMRCQPILGHNTVFWYRQTMMQGLELLAYFRNRAPLDDSGMPKDRFSAEMPDATLATLKIQPSEPRDSAVYFCASGVAGFGELFFGEGSRLTVL.

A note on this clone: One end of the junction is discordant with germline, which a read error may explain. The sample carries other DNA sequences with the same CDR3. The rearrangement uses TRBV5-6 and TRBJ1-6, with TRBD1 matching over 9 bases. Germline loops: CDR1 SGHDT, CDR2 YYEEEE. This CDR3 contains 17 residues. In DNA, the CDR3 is TGTGCCAGCAGCTCGTACGCAACAGGGGGCGGGAATTCACCCCTCCACTTC. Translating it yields CASSSYATGGGNSPLHF.

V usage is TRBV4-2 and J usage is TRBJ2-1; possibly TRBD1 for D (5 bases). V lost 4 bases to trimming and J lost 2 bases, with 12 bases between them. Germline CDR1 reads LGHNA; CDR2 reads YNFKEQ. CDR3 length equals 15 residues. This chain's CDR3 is CASSRQTDTYNEQFF. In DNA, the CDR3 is TGTGCCAGCAGCCGACAGACGGATACCTACAATGAGCAGTTCTTC.

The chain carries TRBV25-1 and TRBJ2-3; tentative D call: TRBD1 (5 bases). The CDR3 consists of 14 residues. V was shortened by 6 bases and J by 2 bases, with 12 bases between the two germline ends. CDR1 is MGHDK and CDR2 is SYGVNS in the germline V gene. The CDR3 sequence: CASSPGHHTDTQYF. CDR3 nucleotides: TGTGCCAGCAGCCCAGGACATCACACAGATACGCAGTATTTT.

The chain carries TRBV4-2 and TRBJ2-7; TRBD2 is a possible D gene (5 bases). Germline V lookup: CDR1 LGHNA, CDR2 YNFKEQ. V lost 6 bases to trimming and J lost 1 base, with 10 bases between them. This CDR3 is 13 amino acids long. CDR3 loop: CASRSGGSYEQYF. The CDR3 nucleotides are TGTGCCAGCAGGTCAGGAGGTTCCTACGAGCAGTACTTC.

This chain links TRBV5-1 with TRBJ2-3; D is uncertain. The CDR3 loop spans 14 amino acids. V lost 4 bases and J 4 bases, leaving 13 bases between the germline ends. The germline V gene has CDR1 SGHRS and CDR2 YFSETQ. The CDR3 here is CASSLESRSDTQYF. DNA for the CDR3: TGCGCCAGCAGCCTCGAGTCTCGGTCAGATACGCAGTATTTT. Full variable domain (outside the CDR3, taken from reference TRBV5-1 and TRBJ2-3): KAGVTQTPRYLIKTRGQQVTLSCSPISGHRSVSWYQQTPGQGLQFLFEYFSETQRNKGNFPGRFSGRQFSNSRSEMNVSTLELGDSALYLCASSLESRSDTQYFGPGTRLTVL.

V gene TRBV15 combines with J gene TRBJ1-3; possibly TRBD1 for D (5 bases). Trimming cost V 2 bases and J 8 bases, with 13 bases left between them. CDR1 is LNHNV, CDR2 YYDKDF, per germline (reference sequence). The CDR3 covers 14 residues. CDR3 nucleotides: TGTGCCACCAGCAGACCTCTACAGGAGCACACCATATATTTT. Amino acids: CATSRPLQEHTIYF.

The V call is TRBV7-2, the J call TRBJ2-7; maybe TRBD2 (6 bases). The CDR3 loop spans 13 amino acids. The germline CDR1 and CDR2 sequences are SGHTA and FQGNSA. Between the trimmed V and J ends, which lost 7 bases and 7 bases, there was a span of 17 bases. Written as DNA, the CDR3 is TGTGCCAGCACTCGGGCGGGGATGAGGGAGCAGTACTTC. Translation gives CASTRAGMREQYF.

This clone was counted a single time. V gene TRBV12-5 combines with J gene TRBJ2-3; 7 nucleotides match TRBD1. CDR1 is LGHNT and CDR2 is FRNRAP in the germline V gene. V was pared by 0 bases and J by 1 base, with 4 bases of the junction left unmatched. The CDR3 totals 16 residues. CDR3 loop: CASGLVTGTGTDTQYF. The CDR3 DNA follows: TGTGCTAGTGGTTTGGTGACCGGGACAGGCACAGATACGCAGTATTTT.

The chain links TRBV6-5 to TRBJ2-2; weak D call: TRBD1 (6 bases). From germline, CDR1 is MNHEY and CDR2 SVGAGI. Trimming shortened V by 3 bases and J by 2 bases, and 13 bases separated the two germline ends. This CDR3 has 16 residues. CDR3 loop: CASSYGWTANTGELFF. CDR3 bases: TGTGCCAGCAGTTATGGGTGGACAGCTAACACCGGGGAGCTGTTTTTT.

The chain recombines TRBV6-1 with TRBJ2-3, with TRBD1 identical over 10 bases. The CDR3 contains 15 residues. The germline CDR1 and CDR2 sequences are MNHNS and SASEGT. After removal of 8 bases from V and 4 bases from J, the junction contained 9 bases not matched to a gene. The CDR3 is CASRPRDRGSDTQYF. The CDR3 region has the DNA TGTGCCAGCCGACCCAGGGACAGGGGTTCAGATACGCAGTATTTT.

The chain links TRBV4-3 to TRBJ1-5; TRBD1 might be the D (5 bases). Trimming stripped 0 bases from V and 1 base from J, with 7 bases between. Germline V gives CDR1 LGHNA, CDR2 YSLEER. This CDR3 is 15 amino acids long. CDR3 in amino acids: CASSQDQGSNQPQHF. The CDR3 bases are TGCGCCAGCAGCCAAGATCAGGGAAGCAATCAGCCCCAGCATTTT.

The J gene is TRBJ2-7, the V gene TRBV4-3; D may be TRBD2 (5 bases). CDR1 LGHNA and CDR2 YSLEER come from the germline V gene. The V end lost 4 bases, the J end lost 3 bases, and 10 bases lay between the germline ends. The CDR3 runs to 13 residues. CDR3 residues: CASSRRRDYEQYF. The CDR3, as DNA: TGCGCCAGCAGCCGTCGCCGGGACTACGAGCAGTACTTC.

CDR3 coding DNA: TGTGCCAGTAGTAACTGGAGGACGGGCTACTCCTACGAGCAGTACTTC. Its translation: CASSNWRTGYSYEQYF. The gene calls are TRBV19 and TRBJ2-7; D is possibly TRBD2 (5 bases). This CDR3 has 16 amino acids. CDR1 and CDR2 from the germline V gene are LNHDA and SQIVND (reference sequence). V lost 4 bases and J 0 bases, leaving 16 bases between the germline ends.

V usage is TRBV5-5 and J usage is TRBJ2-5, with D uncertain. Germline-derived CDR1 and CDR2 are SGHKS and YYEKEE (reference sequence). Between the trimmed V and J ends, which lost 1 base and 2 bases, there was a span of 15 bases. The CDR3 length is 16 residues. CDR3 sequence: CASSLFLSRGQETQYF. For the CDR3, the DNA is TGTGCCAGCAGCTTGTTCCTGTCGAGAGGACAAGAGACCCAGTACTTC.

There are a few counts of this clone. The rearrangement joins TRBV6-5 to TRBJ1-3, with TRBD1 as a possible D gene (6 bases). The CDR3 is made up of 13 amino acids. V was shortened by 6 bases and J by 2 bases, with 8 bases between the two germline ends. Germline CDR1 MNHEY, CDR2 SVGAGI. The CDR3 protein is CASSTGTGNTIYF. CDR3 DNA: TGTGCCAGCAGCACAGGGACTGGAAACACCATATATTTT.

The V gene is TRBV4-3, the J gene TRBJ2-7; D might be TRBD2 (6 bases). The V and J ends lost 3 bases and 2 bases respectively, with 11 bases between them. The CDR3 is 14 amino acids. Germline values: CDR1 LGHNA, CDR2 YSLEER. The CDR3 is CASSQGTAAYEQYF. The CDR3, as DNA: TGCGCCAGCAGCCAGGGGACTGCGGCCTACGAGCAGTACTTC.

The CDR3 sequence is CASSYGQGSGELFF. The DNA of the CDR3 is TGCGCCAGCAGTTACGGACAGGGGTCCGGGGAGCTGTTTTTT. The chain recombines TRBV5-1 with TRBJ2-2, with 9 nucleotides matching TRBD1. The CDR3 runs to 14 residues. J was trimmed by 6 bases and V by 5 bases; bases with no gene match: 5. The V gene's germline CDR1 is SGHRS and CDR2 YFSETQ.

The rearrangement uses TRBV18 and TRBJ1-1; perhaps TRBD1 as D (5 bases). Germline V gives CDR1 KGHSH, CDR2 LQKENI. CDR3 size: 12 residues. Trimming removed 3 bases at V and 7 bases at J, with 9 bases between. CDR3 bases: TGTGCCAGCTCACCGGCAGGGCGTGAAGCTTTCTTT. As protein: CASSPAGREAFF.

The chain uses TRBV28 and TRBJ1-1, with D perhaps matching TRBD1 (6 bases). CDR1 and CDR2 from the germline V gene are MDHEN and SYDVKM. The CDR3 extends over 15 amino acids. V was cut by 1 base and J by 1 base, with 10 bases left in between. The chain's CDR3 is CASSLSGRGNTEAFF. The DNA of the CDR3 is TGTGCCAGCAGTTTATCGGGCAGGGGGAACACTGAAGCTTTCTTT.